This T cell receptor beta chain was documented in a study of shared clonotypes between healthy human individuals. Study conclusions and caveats: When compared with the clonotypes that were shared by all four sorted-subset donors, the non-shared clonotypes turned out to have lower generation probabilities. The authors expected sequencing depth to affect clonotype sharing among donors.

The assay was carried out at the deep level. Profiling relied on immunoSEQ multiplex PCR, and the TCRdb table lists in-frame clones only, not all of them. The sample has 2 million to 2.5 million clones; about 95% are singletons. The CDR3 length is 13 residues. The V gene's germline CDR1 is SEHNR and CDR2 FQNEAQ (reference sequence). Between the trimmed V and J ends, which lost 8 bases and 2 bases, there was a span of 13 bases. Naive CD8 cells lacked CD45RO and underwent positive selection for CCR7, leaving out terminally differentiated effector memory CD45RA+ cells. Comments on this clone: What it binds is unknown.

The material sequenced was naive CD8+ T cells sorted from blood. The source of this sequence is a man aged 18-30 years in good health. The chain recombines TRBV7-9 with TRBJ2-7; D may match TRBD1 or TRBD2 (5 bases each). CDR3 in amino acids: CASAGTGAYEQYF. The CDR3 nucleotides are TGTGCCAGCGCCGGGACGGGCGCCTACGAGCAGTACTTC.